The TCR beta chain described here comes from a study of cytomegalovirus exposure and HLA in healthy donors. Study-wide findings and caveats: Three chains tied to CMV proved CMV antigen-specific in vitro.

Turning to this clone: The target antigen is unknown.

The repertoire was sequenced with immunoSEQ multiplex PCR; TCRdb's copy has only in-frame clones and lacks some. The table shows roughly 230,000 clones, with less than 95% occurring only once. Unmatched junction bases numbered 5, after V lost 4 bases and J lost 4 bases. This CDR3 has 14 residues. Germline values: CDR1 GTSNPN, CDR2 SVGIG (reference sequence). Donors came from a validation cohort of approximately 110 subjects, distinct from the first 666-subject cohort. The TCR originated in a woman in her twenties or thirties in good health and CMV-seronegative. This chain uses TRBV30 with TRBJ2-1; the match to TRBD2 covers 9 bases. Sequenced: PBMCs. The chain's CDR3 is CAWKIAGGYNEQFF. CDR3 nucleotides: TGTGCCTGGAAAATTGCGGGAGGGTACAATGAGCAGTTCTTC.